This T cell receptor (beta chain) was obtained from a study of T cell repertoires in cytomegalovirus infection. Study as a whole: Public TCR beta signatures marked donors with CMV infection and the matching HLA. Findings and limits, study-wide: Based on cumulative public TCR beta family frequency, carriers of CMV plus the relevant HLA were identified. Within the response measured ex vivo, HLA-C-restricted CMV-specific TCR beta clonotypes were dominant.

V gave up 3 bases and J gave up 1 base, with 9 bases separating them. This CDR3 has 13 amino acids. CDR1 and CDR2 from the germline V gene are SQVTM and ANQGSEA. TCRdb called the reads again in MiXCR, with one record for every CDR3 protein. The sample lists 150,000 to 200,000 distinct CDR3 sequences, approximately 28% seen once, with around 29% in the top ten. A word on this clonotype: Its matching antigen is unknown.

The chain combines TRBV29-1 with TRBJ1-1; perhaps TRBD1 as D (5 bases). This receptor was identified in a human donor in good health (CMV status not recorded). Some clones in this sample may be carry-over from other donors' samples. Input material: PBMCs. The CDR3 bases are TGCAGCGTTGAGAGGGGCACGAACACTGAAGCTTTCTTT. Translating gives CSVERGTNTEAFF.